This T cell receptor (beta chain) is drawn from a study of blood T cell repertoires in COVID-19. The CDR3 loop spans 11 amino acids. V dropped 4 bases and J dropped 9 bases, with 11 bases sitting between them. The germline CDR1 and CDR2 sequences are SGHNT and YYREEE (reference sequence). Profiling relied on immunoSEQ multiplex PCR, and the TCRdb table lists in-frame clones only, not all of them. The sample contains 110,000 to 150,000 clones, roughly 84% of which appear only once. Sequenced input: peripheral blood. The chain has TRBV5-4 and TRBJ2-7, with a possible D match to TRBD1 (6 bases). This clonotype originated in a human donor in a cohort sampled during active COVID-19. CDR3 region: CASSDRDMQYF. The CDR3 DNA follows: TGTGCCAGCAGCGATCGGGACATGCAGTACTTC.